The rows below give T cell receptor beta chains drawn from one sample of a study of blood T cell repertoires in COVID-19. TCRdb keeps only in-frame clones here, not all; method: immunoSEQ multiplex PCR. The sample includes some 28,000 clones, around 92% of them seen just once. The sample was peripheral blood. The origin of the receptors is a human donor in a cohort sampled during active COVID-19. The CDR3 runs from the conserved cysteine through the conserved F or W. The order of the fields is V gene, clone size, D gene, J gene, CDR3 DNA, CDR3 protein. The D gene is left open where the match is weak. Clone size is stated in some rows and not others, as once, few, many or a class when expanded.

TRBV4-2	NA	NA	TRBJ2-3	TGTGCCAGCAGCCATTGGGGGGTCACAGATACGCAGTATTTT	CASSHWGVTDTQYF
TRBV4-1	NA	NA	TRBJ1-3	TGCGCCAGCAGCCAACGGACAGTCGGAAACACCATATATTTT	CASSQRTVGNTIYF
TRBV6-4	NA	NA	TRBJ2-5	TGTGCCAGCAGTGCGAGGGGAGGAGAGACCCAGTACTTC	CASSARGGETQYF
TRBV27	NA	NA	TRBJ1-1	TGTGCCAGCAGTTTATTCCGTCACACTGAAGCTTTCTTT	CASSLFRHTEAFF
TRBV21-1	NA	NA	TRBJ1-5	TGTGCCAGCAGCATAACGAGGCCGGACAGCCTCTCGGCCCCCCAGCATTTT	CASSITRPDSLSAPQHF
TRBV9	few	TRBD1	TRBJ1-6	TGTGCCAGCAGCGAGACAGGGTTTAATTCACCCCTCCACTTT	CASSETGFNSPLHF
TRBV6-5	NA	NA	TRBJ2-7	TGTGCCAGCAGCACATTAGGGGGAGGGACCTACGAGCAGTACTTC	CASSTLGGGTYEQYF
TRBV9	NA	NA	TRBJ2-7	TGTGCCAGCAGCGCCCGGACAGACAGCTCCTACGAGCAGTACTTC	CASSARTDSSYEQYF
TRBV13	NA	TRBD1	TRBJ1-4	TGTGCCAGCAGCTTAGCCGGGACAGGGAATGAAAAACTGTTTTTT	CASSLAGTGNEKLFF
TRBV6-2/TRBV6-3	NA	NA	TRBJ1-2	TGTGCCAGCAGTTCAACTAACTATGGCTACACCTTC	CASSSTNYGYTF
TRBV10-3	NA	NA	TRBJ1-2	TGTGCCATCAGATCGACGGCAGGGAACTATGGCTACACCTTC	CAIRSTAGNYGYTF
TRBV7-9	NA	NA	TRBJ1-1	TGTGCCAGCAGCTTACCAGGGAACACTGAAGCTTTCTTT	CASSLPGNTEAFF
TRBV6-6	once	NA	TRBJ2-5	TGTGCCAGCAGCCCCGGGAGTCGGGAGACCCAGTACTTC	CASSPGSRETQYF
TRBV2	NA	TRBD2	TRBJ2-3	TGTGCCAGCTCCGGGACTAGCGGGGCGGGTACGCAGTATTTT	CASSGTSGAGTQYF
TRBV7-2	NA	NA	TRBJ2-1	TGTGCCAGCAGCGCCCTGAGGAACAATGAGCAGTTCTTC	CASSALRNNEQFF
TRBV9	NA	TRBD2	TRBJ2-3	TGTGCCAGCAGCTTAGCGGGGGGGCCGGGTGATACGCAGTATTTT	CASSLAGGPGDTQYF
TRBV6-2/TRBV6-3	NA	TRBD2	TRBJ2-3	TGTGCCAGCAGTGTAGCGGGGGGATACACAGATACGCAGTATTTT	CASSVAGGYTDTQYF
TRBV27	NA	TRBD1	TRBJ1-5	TGTGCCAGCAGTTTAGGGACAGGACTTCAGCCCCAGCATTTT	CASSLGTGLQPQHF
TRBV9	NA	NA	TRBJ1-2	TGTGCCAGCAGCGTAGGTTGGGGGCAGGATGGCTACACCTTC	CASSVGWGQDGYTF
TRBV27	NA	NA	TRBJ1-2	TGTGCCAGCAGTGAGACAGGATTTAACTATGGCTACACCTTC	CASSETGFNYGYTF
TRBV18	NA	TRBD1	TRBJ2-5	TGTGCCAGCTCACCGGGGGACAGGGTGGGCGCGGAGACCCAGTACTTC	CASSPGDRVGAETQYF
TRBV6-5	NA	TRBD1	TRBJ1-1	TGTGCCAGCAGCGACAGACAGGGGGCGCGGACTGAAGCTTTCTTT	CASSDRQGARTEAFF
TRBV30	few	TRBD1	TRBJ2-7	TGTGCCATGGGACAGACGTACTTC	CAMGQTYF
TRBV19	NA	NA	TRBJ1-6	TGTGCCAGTAGTTTCGCGGTAGGCAGGGAAAATTCACCCCTCCACTTT	CASSFAVGRENSPLHF
TRBV9	NA	TRBD2	TRBJ2-1	TGTGCCAGCAGCGTAGCTAGCGGGGGGTGGGGTGAGCAGTTCTTC	CASSVASGGWGEQFF
TRBV10-3	NA	NA	TRBJ1-2	TGTGCCATCAGCCTGGACAGCGGGAGCATCACTAACTATGGCTACACCTTC	CAISLDSGSITNYGYTF
TRBV15	NA	NA	TRBJ2-5	TGTGCCACCAGCAGAGCCCCCAGCCAAGAGACCCAGTACTTC	CATSRAPSQETQYF
TRBV19	NA	NA	TRBJ2-7	TGTGCCAGTAGTATAGTGTTGAGGTCCTACGAGCAGTACTTC	CASSIVLRSYEQYF
TRBV27	NA	NA	TRBJ1-2	TGTGCCAGCAGTTTATCACAGAACTATGGCTACACCTTC	CASSLSQNYGYTF
TRBV11-2	NA	TRBD1	TRBJ2-1	TGTGCCAGCAGCCAGGACAGGGGGCGCTTCAATGAGCAGTTCTTC	CASSQDRGRFNEQFF
TRBV21-1	NA	NA	TRBJ2-2	TGTGCCAGCAGCGGATTACGACAGAACACCGGGGAGCTGTTTTTT	CASSGLRQNTGELFF
TRBV3-1/TRBV3-2	NA	TRBD2	TRBJ2-3	TGTGCCAGCAGCCAAGATCCCCCAGCGGGGGGGCTGATAGATACGCAGTATTTT	CASSQDPPAGGLIDTQYF
TRBV5-1	NA	NA	TRBJ1-1	TGCGCCAGCCGAAGGGGGGGCTCTGACACTGAAGCTTTCTTT	CASRRGGSDTEAFF
TRBV12-5	NA	NA	TRBJ2-5	TGTGCTAGTGGGTCGGGATCCCAAGAGACCCAGTACTTC	CASGSGSQETQYF
TRBV19	few	NA	TRBJ1-1	TGTGCCAGTAGTATCCAGATGAACACTGAAGCTTTCTTT	CASSIQMNTEAFF
TRBV11-2	NA	TRBD1	TRBJ1-1	TGTGCCAGCAGCTTGACCGCAGGGGGCGAATTGAACACTGAAGCTTTCTTT	CASSLTAGGELNTEAFF
TRBV7-9	once	NA	TRBJ2-2	TGTGCCAGCAGCTTATATGCCAGCACCGGGGAGCTGTTTTTT	CASSLYASTGELFF
TRBV9	NA	TRBD2	TRBJ2-7	TGTGCCAGCAGCGCCGGACTAGCGGACTACGAGCAGTACTTC	CASSAGLADYEQYF
TRBV9	NA	NA	TRBJ2-1	TGTGCCAGCAGCGTAGTAGACTACAATGAGCAGTTCTTC	CASSVVDYNEQFF
TRBV5-8	NA	NA	TRBJ1-1	TGTGCCAGCAAGAACGGAGGCTTTGTATCTGAAGCTTTCTTT	CASKNGGFVSEAFF
TRBV18	NA	NA	TRBJ2-7	TGTGCCAGCTCACCGGTACCGGGCTACGAGCAGTACTTC	CASSPVPGYEQYF
TRBV6-5	NA	TRBD2	TRBJ2-3	TGTGCCAGCAGTAGAGCGGGGGGACAAGATACGCAGTATTTT	CASSRAGGQDTQYF
TRBV5-1	NA	NA	TRBJ2-3	TGCGCCAGCTCCAATAGCGGTTCTAGCACAGATACGCAGTATTTT	CASSNSGSSTDTQYF
TRBV18	NA	NA	TRBJ1-1	TGTGCCAGCTCACCACCAGGGGGTGACACTGAAGCTTTCTTT	CASSPPGGDTEAFF
TRBV3-1/TRBV3-2	NA	NA	TRBJ2-5	TGTGCCAGCAGCCAAGTAGCCGAGGAGGAGACCCAGTACTTC	CASSQVAEEETQYF
TRBV3-1/TRBV3-2	once	NA	TRBJ2-2	TGTGCCACCAATCAGCGGGGGGAGCTGTTTTTT	CATNQRGELFF
TRBV7-8	NA	NA	TRBJ1-2	TGTGCCAGCAGCCCAAGGGACACCCCATACTATGGCTACACCTTC	CASSPRDTPYYGYTF
TRBV6-2/TRBV6-3	NA	TRBD2	TRBJ2-1	TGTGCCAGCAGCCTAGCGGGGGGGACCTCTGAGCAGTTCTTC	CASSLAGGTSEQFF
TRBV5-1	once	NA	TRBJ1-1	TGCGCCAGCAGCTTGAGGGGTCAGGCGAACACTGAAGCTTTCTTT	CASSLRGQANTEAFF
TRBV5-5	NA	TRBD1	TRBJ1-2	TGTGCCAGCAGCTTGGTGACAGGGGGCAACTATGGCTACACCTTC	CASSLVTGGNYGYTF
TRBV5-1	NA	TRBD1	TRBJ1-2	TGCGCCAGCAGCTTGGGCGGACAGGAATATGGCTACACCTTC	CASSLGGQEYGYTF